The rows below give T cell receptor beta chains drawn from one sample of a study of OX40 agonist ivuxolimab in advanced cancers. Clones were sequenced by immunoSEQ multiplex PCR, and TCRdb holds only the in-frame ones, with some missing. The sample lists tens of thousands of clones; roughly 87% were seen once. This material consisted of CD4+ or CD8+ T cells sorted from blood, taken in a trial of the OX40 agonist ivuxolimab. The receptor source for this set is an adult with an advanced solid tumor such as melanoma, head and neck, liver or kidney cancer. Both conserved end residues are part of each CDR3. A D gene is named only where the DNA matches it firmly. Clone size is given for some rows only: seen once, a few or many times, or a class if the clone is expanded.

12	-	TRBV5-1	TRBJ2-7	-	TGCGCCAGCAGCTTGGTATCCTACGAGCAGTACTTC	CASSLVSYEQYF
16	-	TRBV7-3	TRBJ2-3	-	TGTGCCAGCAGCTTAACGGGGCAGCCCGGCACAGATACGCAGTATTTT	CASSLTGQPGTDTQYF
13	-	TRBV11-2	TRBJ2-5	TRBD1	TGTGCCAGCAGCTCAGACCAGGGGGTTAGCCAGTACTTC	CASSSDQGVSQYF
15	-	TRBV2	TRBJ2-7	TRBD1	TGTGCCAGCAGTCGTACAGGGGATAACTCCTACGAGCAGTACTTC	CASSRTGDNSYEQYF
14	-	TRBV7-9	TRBJ2-3	TRBD1	TGTGCCAGCAGCTTAGCCCAGGGGGCAGATACGCAGTATTTT	CASSLAQGADTQYF
14	-	TRBV5-4	TRBJ1-2	-	TGTGCCAGCAGCTTATCAGAGCGGATCTATGGCTACACCTTC	CASSLSERIYGYTF
16	-	TRBV9	TRBJ1-3	-	TGTGCCAGCAGCGCCCCGGACGGCCCATTCGGAAACACCATATATTTT	CASSAPDGPFGNTIYF
14	-	TRBV30	TRBJ1-2	-	TGTGCCTGGAGTGTACAGTTAGCTAACTATGGCTACACCTTC	CAWSVQLANYGYTF
13	-	TRBV9	TRBJ2-3	-	TGTGCCAGCAGCGTCGGGGGCACAGATACGCAGTATTTT	CASSVGGTDTQYF
14	-	TRBV5-1	TRBJ2-1	-	TGCGCCAGCAGCTTGGGGCAGATATACAATGAGCAGTTCTTC	CASSLGQIYNEQFF
13	-	TRBV4-3	TRBJ1-1	-	TGCGCCAGCAGCCAGGGGAGGGGGGAGAGGGCTTTCTTT	CASSQGRGERAFF
13	few	TRBV19	TRBJ2-7	-	TGTGCCAGTAGTATCCGACAGGCCTACGAGCAGTACTTC	CASSIRQAYEQYF
14	-	TRBV30	TRBJ2-5	-	TGTGCCTGCCACGGGATAGATTTTGCGGAGACCCAGTACTTC	CACHGIDFAETQYF
19	-	TRBV7-2	TRBJ2-1	TRBD2	TGTGCCAGCAGCCGAGGGACTAGCGGGGGCATTAGGGGAGGTAATGAGCAGTTCTTC	CASSRGTSGGIRGGNEQFF
12	few	TRBV29-1	TRBJ1-1	-	TGCAGCGTAACAGGTACGAACACTGAAGCTTTCTTT	CSVTGTNTEAFF
16	-	TRBV6-6	TRBJ2-7	TRBD2	TGTGCCAGCACTCCTAGTCTAGCGGGGGGGCCCTACGAGCAGTACTTC	CASTPSLAGGPYEQYF
11	few	TRBV2	TRBJ2-3	-	TGTGCCAGCAACTTGGCAGATACGCAGTATTTT	CASNLADTQYF
11	-	TRBV7-2	TRBJ2-3	-	TGTGCCAGCAGCTTTACAGATACGCAGTATTTT	CASSFTDTQYF
13	-	TRBV7-2	TRBJ2-3	-	TGTGCCAGCAGCGGGCCCTTCACAGATACGCAGTATTTT	CASSGPFTDTQYF
15	once	TRBV2	TRBJ2-1	TRBD1	TGTGCCAGCAGTGAACAGGGACAGGGGTACAATGAGCAGTTCTTC	CASSEQGQGYNEQFF
13	once	TRBV5-5	TRBJ1-2	-	TGTGCCAGCAGCTTGGATCAAAACTATGGCTACACCTTC	CASSLDQNYGYTF
13	-	TRBV6-6	TRBJ2-7	TRBD2	TGTGCCAGCAGTACCCCGGGAGGATACGAGCAGTACTTC	CASSTPGGYEQYF
13	-	TRBV7-3	TRBJ2-1	-	TGTGCCAGCAGCTTAAAAGGCGAGAATGAGCAGTTCTTC	CASSLKGENEQFF
17	-	TRBV19	TRBJ1-2	-	TGTGCCAGTAGTATCCTCCGGGGGGCGGGGCGGAACTATGGCTACACCTTC	CASSILRGAGRNYGYTF
16	-	TRBV4-1	TRBJ1-5	-	TGCGCCAGCAGCCTTCGGACAGCATCTAGCAATCAGCCCCAGCATTTT	CASSLRTASSNQPQHF
13	few	TRBV6-1	TRBJ2-2	-	TGTGCCAGCACTTGGCAGGGAACCGGGGAGCTGTTTTTT	CASTWQGTGELFF
13	-	TRBV7-2	TRBJ1-1	-	TGTGCCAGCAGCTTTAGCGGGTACAGTGAAGCTTTCTTT	CASSFSGYSEAFF
12	once	TRBV30	TRBJ2-5	-	TGTGCCTGGAGGGGGATGGAGGAGACCCAGTACTTC	CAWRGMEETQYF
14	-	TRBV16	TRBJ2-7	-	TGTGCCAGCAGCCAATCCGGGGTTTCGGGCGAGCAGTACTTC	CASSQSGVSGEQYF
15	-	TRBV29-1	TRBJ2-3	-	TGCAGCGTTGAATCGGCGGGGACTAGCACAGATACGCAGTATTTT	CSVESAGTSTDTQYF
15	-	TRBV7-2	TRBJ2-1	TRBD1	TGTGCCAGCACCCCGCCGAGACAGGGGCCTGTTGAGCAGTTCTTC	CASTPPRQGPVEQFF
15	-	TRBV5-1	TRBJ2-3	-	TGCGCCAGCAGCTTGTTGAGGGAATTCACAGATACGCAGTATTTT	CASSLLREFTDTQYF
15	-	TRBV7-8	TRBJ2-5	TRBD1	TGTGCCAGCAGCCCGACGGGACAGCGTCAAGAGACCCAGTACTTC	CASSPTGQRQETQYF
13	-	TRBV9	TRBJ2-3	-	TGTGCCAGCAGCGTCAGGGGCACAGATACGCAGTATTTT	CASSVRGTDTQYF
16	-	TRBV7-2	TRBJ2-1	TRBD2	TGTGCCAGCAGCTTAGGTAGCGGGGGCTCCTACAATGAGCAGTTCTTC	CASSLGSGGSYNEQFF
15	-	TRBV9	TRBJ2-5	-	TGTGCCAGCAGCTCAACTACAGGGTACCAAGAGACCCAGTACTTC	CASSSTTGYQETQYF
14	-	TRBV7-8	TRBJ2-7	TRBD2	TGTGCCAGCAGCTATAGCGGGGGAACGTACGAGCAGTACTTC	CASSYSGGTYEQYF
12	-	TRBV28	TRBJ1-1	-	TGTGCCAGTCTTTCCCACAACACTGAAGCTTTCTTT	CASLSHNTEAFF
14	once	TRBV7-3	TRBJ2-7	TRBD1	TGTGCCAGCAGCTGGTATTCGGGACAGGACGAGCAGTACTTC	CASSWYSGQDEQYF
11	-	TRBV12-5	TRBJ2-3	-	TGTGCTAGTGGTTTGACAGATACGCAGTATTTT	CASGLTDTQYF
16	-	TRBV25-1	TRBJ2-5	TRBD1	TGTGCCAGCAGTGACAGGGGGCTTTGGTACGCGGAGACCCAGTACTTC	CASSDRGLWYAETQYF
15	-	TRBV11-2	TRBJ2-6	TRBD2	TGTGCCAGCAGCGTGGGACTAGTGAGGGCCAACGTCCTGACTTTC	CASSVGLVRANVLTF
12	-	TRBV12-1	TRBJ2-1	-	TGTGCCAGCAGCTTTCATAGCGGGCTCAGGTTCTTC	CASSFHSGLRFF
12	-	TRBV7-9	TRBJ2-3	-	TGTGCCAGCAGCCCGGACACAGATACGCAGTATTTT	CASSPDTDTQYF
13	-	TRBV6-1	TRBJ2-5	-	TGTGCCAGCAGTGAATTACTTGAAGAGACCCAGTACTTC	CASSELLEETQYF
13	-	TRBV18	TRBJ1-3	-	TGTGCCAGCTCACCAGGGTCCCAACCTCCCATATATTTT	CASSPGSQPPIYF
14	-	TRBV9	TRBJ2-5	TRBD2	TGTGCCAGCAGCCCTAGCGGGGGGCGGGAGACCCAGTACTTC	CASSPSGGRETQYF
14	-	TRBV5-6	TRBJ1-4	TRBD1	TGTGCCAGCAGCTACGGGACAGTAAATGAAAAACTGTTTTTT	CASSYGTVNEKLFF
13	-	TRBV7-2	TRBJ1-2	-	TGTGCCAGCACCCCGGGCAGGAACTATGGCTACACCTTC	CASTPGRNYGYTF
13	-	TRBV5-4	TRBJ2-5	-	TGTGCCACCTCACTTAAGGGGAGGGAGACCCAGTACTTC	CATSLKGRETQYF
14	few	TRBV7-9	TRBJ2-5	-	TGTGCCAGCAGCATACAGGGGGGGCAAGAGACCCAGTACTTC	CASSIQGGQETQYF